This TCR beta chain was captured in a study of blood T cell repertoires in COVID-19 (dated by TCRdb to about 2020). With respect to the entire study: The collaborator samples originated in the United States, Italy and Spain and spanned the acute and convalescent phases of COVID-19. The prospective study material was composed of cDNA or gDNA derived from T cells, B-cell-depleted T cells, or PBMCs. The repertoires were released in a freely available public database meant as a resource for research on the immune response to SARS-CoV-2. Sample metadata almost always included a de-identified subject ID, COVID-19 status, age in years and sex. Samples came from the ongoing ImmuneRACE study (first 160 participants) plus 1,254 subjects from 6 global collaborators. The dataset comprised deeply sampled blood TCRbeta repertoires from subjects exposed to, actively infected with, or recovered from COVID-19. Where available, HLA class I and class II types were obtained from metadata supplied by the sample provider rather than from assay-based typing. Broad study findings and their caveats: Clinical and demographic metadata were provided uncurated, with the amount varying by source and participant.

The CDR3 runs 15 residues from the cysteine to the phenylalanine. Only the CDR3 part of the read is kept: 45 bases, read in frame from the first base. V ends up 4 bases short and J 1 base short, with an unmatched junction base count of 2. Per the germline V gene (reference sequence), LGHDT is the CDR1 and YNNKEL is the CDR2. TCRbeta CDR3 regions were amplified from genomic DNA by means of the immunoSEQ Assay, a bias-controlled multiplex PCR. The original pipeline was this. Within the assay, amplification of reference gene primers was used to estimate how many nucleated cells each sample contained. Sequence reads were collapsed and filtered to measure the absolute abundance of every unique TCRbeta CDR3 rearrangement. Productive Simpson clonality was computed per sample as the square root of Simpson's diversity index over productive rearrangements. TCRdb limited this immuneACCESS table to in-frame rearrangements with V and J called. A share of clones is missing; checked studies link under half to unresolved V genes, and the rest is unexplained. V, J and clone size were drawn from that table, and D and trimming were deduced from the DNA. The sample table lists roughly 120,000 clones, 70% to 90% of them with a count of one. Clones ranked in the top ten supply around 4.9% of the sample.

Whole blood was collected in K2EDTA tubes by collaborating institutions according to the institutions' own protocols. For TCRbeta analysis, collaborators shipped samples in one of three forms: frozen whole blood, isolated PBMCs, or DNA extracted from either of those sample types. About this clone: Its antigen specificity is not known. Base qualities are not provided; no much larger clone lies one nucleotide away.

The specimen was peripheral blood. The chain is assembled from TRBV3-1 (or the pseudogene TRBV3-2) and TRBJ2-3, with TRBD2 identical over 10 junction bases. This receptor was obtained from a human donor in a cohort sampled during active COVID-19. The CDR3 has the sequence CASSLLAGGTDTQYF. The DNA sequence is as follows: TGTGCCAGCAGCCTTCTAGCGGGGGGCACAGATACGCAGTATTTT.